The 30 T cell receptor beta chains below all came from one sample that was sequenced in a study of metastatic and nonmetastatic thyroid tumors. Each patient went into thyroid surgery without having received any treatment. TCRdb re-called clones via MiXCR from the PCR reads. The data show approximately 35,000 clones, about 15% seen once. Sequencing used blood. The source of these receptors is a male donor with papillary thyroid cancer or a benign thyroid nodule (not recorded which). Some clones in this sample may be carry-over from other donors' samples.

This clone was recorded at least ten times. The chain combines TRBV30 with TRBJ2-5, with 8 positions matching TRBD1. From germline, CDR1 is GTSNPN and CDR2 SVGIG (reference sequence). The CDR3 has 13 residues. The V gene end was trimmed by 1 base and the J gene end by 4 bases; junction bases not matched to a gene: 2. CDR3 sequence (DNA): TGTGCCTGGAGTGGAGGACAGGGAGAGACCCAGTACTTC. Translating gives CAWSGGQGETQYF.

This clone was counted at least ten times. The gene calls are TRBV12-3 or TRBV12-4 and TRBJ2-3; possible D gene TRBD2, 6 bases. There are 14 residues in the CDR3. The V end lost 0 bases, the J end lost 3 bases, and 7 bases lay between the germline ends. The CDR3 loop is CASSLAGGTDTQYF. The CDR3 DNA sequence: TGTGCCAGCAGTTTAGCGGGAGGTACAGATACGCAGTATTTT.

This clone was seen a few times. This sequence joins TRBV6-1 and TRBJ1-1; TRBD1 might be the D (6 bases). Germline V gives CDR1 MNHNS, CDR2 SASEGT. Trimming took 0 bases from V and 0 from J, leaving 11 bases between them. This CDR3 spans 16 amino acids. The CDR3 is CASSEARGLLNTEAFF. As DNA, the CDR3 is TGTGCCAGCAGTGAAGCACGGGGGCTATTGAACACTGAAGCTTTCTTT.

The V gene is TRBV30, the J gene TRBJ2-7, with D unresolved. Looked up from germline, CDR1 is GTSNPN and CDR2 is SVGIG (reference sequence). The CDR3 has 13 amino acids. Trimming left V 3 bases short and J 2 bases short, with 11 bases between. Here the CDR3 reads CAWSNGPTYEQYF. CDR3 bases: TGTGCCTGGAGCAATGGTCCAACCTACGAGCAGTACTTC.

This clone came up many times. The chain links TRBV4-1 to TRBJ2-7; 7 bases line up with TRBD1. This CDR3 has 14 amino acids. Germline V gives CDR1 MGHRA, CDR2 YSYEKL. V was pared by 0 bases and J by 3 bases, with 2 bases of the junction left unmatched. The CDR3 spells CASSQENRGYEQYF. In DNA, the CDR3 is TGCGCCAGCAGCCAAGAGAACAGGGGCTACGAGCAGTACTTC.

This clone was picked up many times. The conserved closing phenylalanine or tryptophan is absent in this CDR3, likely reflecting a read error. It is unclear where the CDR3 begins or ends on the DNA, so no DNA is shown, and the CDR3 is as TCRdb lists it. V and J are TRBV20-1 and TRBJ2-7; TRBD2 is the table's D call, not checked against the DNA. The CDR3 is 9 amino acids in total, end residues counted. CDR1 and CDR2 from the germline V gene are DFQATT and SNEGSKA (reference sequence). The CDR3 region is CSASRYGRR.

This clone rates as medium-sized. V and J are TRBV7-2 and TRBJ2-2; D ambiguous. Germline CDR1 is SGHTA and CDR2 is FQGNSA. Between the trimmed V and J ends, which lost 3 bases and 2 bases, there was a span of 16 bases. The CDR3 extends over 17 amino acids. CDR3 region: CASSFLTGPVNTGELFF. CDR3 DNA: TGTGCCAGCAGCTTCTTAACCGGACCGGTCAACACCGGGGAGCTGTTTTTT. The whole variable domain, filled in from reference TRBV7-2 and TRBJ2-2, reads GAGVSQSPSNKVTEKGKDVELRCDPISGHTALYWYRQSLGQGLEFLIYFQGNSAPDKSGLPSDRFSAERTGGSVSTLTIQRTQQEDSAVYLCASSFLTGPVNTGELFFGEGSRLTVL.

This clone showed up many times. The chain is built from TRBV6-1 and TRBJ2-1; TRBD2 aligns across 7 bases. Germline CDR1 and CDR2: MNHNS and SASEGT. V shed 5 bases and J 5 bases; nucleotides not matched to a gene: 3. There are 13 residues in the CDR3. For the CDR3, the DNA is TGTGCCAGCAGTCCGACTAGCAACAATGAGCAGTTCTTC. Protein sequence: CASSPTSNNEQFF.

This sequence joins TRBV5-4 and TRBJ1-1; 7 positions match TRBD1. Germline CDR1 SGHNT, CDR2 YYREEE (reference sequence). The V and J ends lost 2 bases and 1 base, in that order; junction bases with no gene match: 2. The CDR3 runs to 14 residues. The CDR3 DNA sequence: TGTGCCAGCAGCTTTAACAGGGGGAACACTGAAGCTTTCTTT. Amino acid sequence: CASSFNRGNTEAFF.

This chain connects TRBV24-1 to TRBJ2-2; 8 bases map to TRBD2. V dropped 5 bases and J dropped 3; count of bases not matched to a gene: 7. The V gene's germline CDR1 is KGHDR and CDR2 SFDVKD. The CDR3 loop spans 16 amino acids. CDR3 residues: CATSALTSGDTGELFF. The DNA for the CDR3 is TGTGCCACCAGTGCTTTAACTAGCGGTGACACCGGGGAGCTGTTTTTT.

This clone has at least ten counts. The CDR3 is CSARADSNTGELFF. The CDR3 DNA reads TGCAGTGCTAGAGCCGACAGCAATACCGGGGAGCTGTTTTTT. The chain has TRBV20-1 and TRBJ2-2; perhaps TRBD1 as D (5 bases). Germline CDR1 DFQATT, CDR2 SNEGSKA (reference sequence). The CDR3 extends over 14 amino acids. V gave up 1 base and J gave up 5 bases, with 11 bases separating them.

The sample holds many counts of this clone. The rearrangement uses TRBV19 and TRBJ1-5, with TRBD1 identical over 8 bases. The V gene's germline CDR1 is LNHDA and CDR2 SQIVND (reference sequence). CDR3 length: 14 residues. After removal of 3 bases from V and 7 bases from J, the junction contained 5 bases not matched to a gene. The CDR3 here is CASSISGGRQPQHF. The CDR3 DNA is TGTGCCAGTAGTATCTCAGGGGGCCGGCAGCCCCAGCATTTT.

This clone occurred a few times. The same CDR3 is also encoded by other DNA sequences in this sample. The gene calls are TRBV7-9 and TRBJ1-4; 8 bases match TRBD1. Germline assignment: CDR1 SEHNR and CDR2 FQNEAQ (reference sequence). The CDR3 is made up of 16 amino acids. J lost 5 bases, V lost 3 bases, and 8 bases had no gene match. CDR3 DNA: TGTGCCAGCAGCTTCGGTGACAGGGGAACCAATGAAAAACTGTTTTTT. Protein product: CASSFGDRGTNEKLFF. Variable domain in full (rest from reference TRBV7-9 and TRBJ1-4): DTGVSQNPRHKITKRGQNVTFRCDPISEHNRLYWYRQTLGQGPEFLTYFQNEAQLEKSRLLSDRFSAERPKGSFSTLEIQRTEQGDSAMYLCASSFGDRGTNEKLFFGSGTQLSVL.

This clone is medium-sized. Here the CDR3 DNA reads TGTGCCAGCAGTTTATCTACAGGGTGGAACACCATATATTTT. It codes for CASSLSTGWNTIYF. The rearrangement links TRBV28 to TRBJ1-3; tentatively, D is TRBD1 (6 bases). Trimming left V 1 base short and J 7 bases short, with 11 bases between. Germline loops: CDR1 MDHEN, CDR2 SYDVKM. This CDR3 spans 14 amino acids.

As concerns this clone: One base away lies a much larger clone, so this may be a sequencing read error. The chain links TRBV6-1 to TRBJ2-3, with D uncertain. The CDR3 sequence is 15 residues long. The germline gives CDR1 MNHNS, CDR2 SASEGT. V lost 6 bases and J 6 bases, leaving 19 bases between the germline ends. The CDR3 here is CASSQDTRVGDTQYF. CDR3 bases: TGTGCCAGCAGCCAAGATACCCGGGTTGGGGATACGCAGTATTTT.

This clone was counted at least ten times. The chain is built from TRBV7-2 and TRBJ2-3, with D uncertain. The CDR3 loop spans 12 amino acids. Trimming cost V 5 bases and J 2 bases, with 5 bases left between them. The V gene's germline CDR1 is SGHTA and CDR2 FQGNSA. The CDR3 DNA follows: TGTGCCAGCAGCCGATACACAGATACGCAGTATTTT. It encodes CASSRYTDTQYF.

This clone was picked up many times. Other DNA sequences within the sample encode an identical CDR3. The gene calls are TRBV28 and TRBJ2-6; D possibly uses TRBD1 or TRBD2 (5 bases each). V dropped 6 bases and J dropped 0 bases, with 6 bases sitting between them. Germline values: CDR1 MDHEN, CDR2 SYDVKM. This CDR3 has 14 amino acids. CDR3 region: CASRGTSGANVLTF. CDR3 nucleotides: TGTGCCAGCAGGGGGACCTCTGGGGCCAACGTCCTGACTTTC. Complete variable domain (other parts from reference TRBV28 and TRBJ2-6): DVKVTQSSRYLVKRTGEKVFLECVQDMDHENMFWYRQDPGLGLRLIYFSYDVKMKEKGDIPEGYSVSREKKERFSLILESASTNQTSMYLCASRGTSGANVLTFGAGSRLTVL.

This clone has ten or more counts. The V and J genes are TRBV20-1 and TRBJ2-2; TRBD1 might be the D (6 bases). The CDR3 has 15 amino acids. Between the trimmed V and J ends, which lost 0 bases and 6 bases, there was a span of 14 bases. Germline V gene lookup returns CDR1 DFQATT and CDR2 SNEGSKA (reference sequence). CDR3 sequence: CSARDTTGPSGELFF. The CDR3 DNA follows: TGCAGTGCTAGAGACACTACAGGGCCGTCCGGGGAGCTGTTTTTT.

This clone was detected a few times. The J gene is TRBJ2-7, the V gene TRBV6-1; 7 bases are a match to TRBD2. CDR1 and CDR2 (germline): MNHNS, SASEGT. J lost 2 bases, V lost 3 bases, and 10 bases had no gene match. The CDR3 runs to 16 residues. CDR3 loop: CASSDASASGAYEQYF. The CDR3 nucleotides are TGTGCCAGCAGTGACGCTTCAGCCAGCGGGGCCTACGAGCAGTACTTC.

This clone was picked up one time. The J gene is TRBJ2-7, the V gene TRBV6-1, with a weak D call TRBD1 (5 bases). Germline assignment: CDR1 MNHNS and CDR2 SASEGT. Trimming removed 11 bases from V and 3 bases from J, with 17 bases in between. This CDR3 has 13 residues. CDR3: CACAIQVGYEQYF. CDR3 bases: TGTGCCTGCGCAATACAGGTGGGCTACGAGCAGTACTTC.

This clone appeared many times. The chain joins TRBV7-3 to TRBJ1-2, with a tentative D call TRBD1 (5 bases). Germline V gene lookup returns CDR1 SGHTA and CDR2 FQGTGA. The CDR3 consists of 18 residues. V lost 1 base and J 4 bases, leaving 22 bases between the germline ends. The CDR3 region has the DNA TGTGCCAGCAGCTTAAATAATCCCCCCCGGGACGGGCCCTATGGCTACACCTTC. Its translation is CASSLNNPPRDGPYGYTF.

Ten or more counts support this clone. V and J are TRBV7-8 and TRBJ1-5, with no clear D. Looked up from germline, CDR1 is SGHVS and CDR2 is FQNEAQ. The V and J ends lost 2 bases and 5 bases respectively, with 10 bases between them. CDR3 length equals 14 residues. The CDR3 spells CASSLLRSDQPQHF. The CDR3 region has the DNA TGTGCCAGCAGCTTACTCAGATCTGATCAGCCCCAGCATTTT. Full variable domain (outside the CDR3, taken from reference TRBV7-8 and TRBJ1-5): GAGVSQSPRYKVAKRGQDVALRCDPISGHVSLFWYQQALGQGPEFLTYFQNEAQLDKSGLPSDRFFAERPEGSVSTLKIQRTQQEDSAVYLCASSLLRSDQPQHFGDGTRLSIL.

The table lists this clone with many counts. The DNA of the CDR3 is TGTGCCAGCAGCTCCGGACAGCCCTTAGATACGCAGTATTTT. As protein: CASSSGQPLDTQYF. The V call is TRBV5-8, the J call TRBJ2-3; TRBD1 is a possible D gene (6 bases). Germline assignment: CDR1 SGHTS and CDR2 YDEGEE. V lost 3 bases to trimming and J lost 5 bases, with 13 bases between them. This CDR3 contains 14 residues.

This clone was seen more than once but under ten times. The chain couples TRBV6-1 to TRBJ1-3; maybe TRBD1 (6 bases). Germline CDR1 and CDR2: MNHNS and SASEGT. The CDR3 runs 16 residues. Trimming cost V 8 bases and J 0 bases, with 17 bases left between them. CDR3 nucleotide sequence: TGTGCCAGCTGTAAGGGGGGACCCCGCTCTGGAAACACCATATATTTT. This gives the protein CASCKGGPRSGNTIYF.

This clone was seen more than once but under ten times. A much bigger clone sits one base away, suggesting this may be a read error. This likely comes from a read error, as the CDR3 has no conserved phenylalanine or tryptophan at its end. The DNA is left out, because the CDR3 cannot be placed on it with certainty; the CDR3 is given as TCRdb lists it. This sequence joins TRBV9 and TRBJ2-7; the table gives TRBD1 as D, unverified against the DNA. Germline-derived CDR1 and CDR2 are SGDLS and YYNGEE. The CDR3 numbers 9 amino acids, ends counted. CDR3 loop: CTSSPRGGT.

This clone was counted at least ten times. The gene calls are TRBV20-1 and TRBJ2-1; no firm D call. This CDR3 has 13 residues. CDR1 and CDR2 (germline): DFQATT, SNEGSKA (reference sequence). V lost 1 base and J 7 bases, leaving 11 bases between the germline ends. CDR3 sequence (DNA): TGCAGTGCTAGAGGTCCCGCTAGTAATGAGCAGTTCTTC. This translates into CSARGPASNEQFF.

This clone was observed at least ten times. The CDR3 reads CASSLGLAGNTGELFF. The DNA for the CDR3 is TGTGCCAGTAGTCTGGGACTAGCGGGGAACACCGGGGAGCTGTTTTTT. The chain is built from TRBV19 and TRBJ2-2; 12 bases are a match to TRBD2. This CDR3 is built from 16 residues. Germline-derived CDR1 and CDR2 are LNHDA and SQIVND (reference sequence). Trimming took 5 bases from V and 1 from J; bases not matched to a gene: 2.

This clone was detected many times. CDR3 sequence: CASSLALNTEAFF. The CDR3 DNA follows: TGTGCCAGCAGCTTAGCTTTGAACACTGAAGCTTTCTTT. This rearrangement joins TRBV7-8 to TRBJ1-1; no clear D gene. Germline V lookup: CDR1 SGHVS, CDR2 FQNEAQ. V gave up 0 bases and J gave up 0 bases, with 2 bases separating them. The CDR3 length is 13 residues.

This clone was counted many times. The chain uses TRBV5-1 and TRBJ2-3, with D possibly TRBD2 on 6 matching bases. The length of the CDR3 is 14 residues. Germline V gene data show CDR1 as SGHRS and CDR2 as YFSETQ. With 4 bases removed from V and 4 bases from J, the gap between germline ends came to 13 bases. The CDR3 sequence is CASSTGTESDTQYF. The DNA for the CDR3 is TGCGCCAGCAGCACCGGGACTGAATCAGATACGCAGTATTTT.

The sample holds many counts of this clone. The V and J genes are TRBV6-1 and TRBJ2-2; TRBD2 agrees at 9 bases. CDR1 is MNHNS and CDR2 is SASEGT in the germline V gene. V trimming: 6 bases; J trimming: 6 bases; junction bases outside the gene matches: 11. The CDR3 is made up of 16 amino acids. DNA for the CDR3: TGTGCCAGCAGCCCCGTAGCGGGAGTAAGGTCCGGGGAGCTGTTTTTT. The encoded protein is CASSPVAGVRSGELFF.